Shown below are 31 T cell receptor beta chains from a single sample sequenced in a study of T cell responses to AZD1222 COVID-19 vaccine. Generated by immunoSEQ multiplex PCR, the TCRdb table keeps only in-frame clones and is missing some. The sample yields approximately 120,000 clones, about 89% seen once. The starting material was peripheral blood, obtained on day 0 of AZD1222 vaccination. The source is an adult in good health.

The V gene is TRBV5-1, the J gene TRBJ2-1, with 11 bases aligning to TRBD2. The V gene's germline CDR1 is SGHRS and CDR2 YFSETQ. Losses at the gene ends were 2 bases for V and 7 bases for J; bases not matched to a gene: 11. This CDR3 has 17 amino acids. DNA for the CDR3: TGCGCCAGCAGCTTCCTAGCGGGAGGCCCTCCCCGGAATGAGCAGTTCTTC. Protein: CASSFLAGGPPRNEQFF.

The chain has TRBV3-1 (or the pseudogene TRBV3-2) and TRBJ2-2; TRBD2 agrees at 12 bases. The CDR3 loop spans 18 amino acids. J was trimmed by 5 bases and V by 0 bases; bases with no gene match: 7. CDR1 LGHDT and CDR2 YNNKEL come from the germline V gene (reference sequence). The CDR3 DNA reads as TGTGCCAGCAGCCAAGAGATCCTAGCGGGAGGGGGAACCGGGGAGCTGTTTTTT. This translates into CASSQEILAGGGTGELFF.

The chain joins TRBV19 to TRBJ1-1, with 7 bases that match TRBD1. CDR3 length: 13 residues. The V gene's germline CDR1 is LNHDA and CDR2 SQIVND (reference sequence). Unmatched junction bases numbered 7, after V lost 8 bases and J lost 4 bases. In DNA form, the CDR3 reads TGTGCCAGTTCAAGGACAGGCTCCACTGAAGCTTTCTTT. Translation gives CASSRTGSTEAFF.

The chain uses TRBV28 and TRBJ1-5, with 9 bases aligning to TRBD1. The CDR3 is 14 amino acids. V trimming: 8 bases; J trimming: 7 bases; junction bases outside the gene matches: 9. Germline CDR1 reads MDHEN; CDR2 reads SYDVKM. The DNA of the CDR3 is TGTGCCAGCCGCCCGGGGGACAGGGAACAGCCCCAGCATTTT. Translating gives CASRPGDREQPQHF.

DNA of the CDR3: TGTGCCTCGGGGCGGGAGGGCTCCCACACCGGGGAGCTGTTTTTT. It translates to CASGREGSHTGELFF. This sequence joins TRBV2 and TRBJ2-2, with 9 bases matching TRBD2. Germline values: CDR1 SNHLY, CDR2 FYNNEI. J gave up 3 bases and V 11 bases, and 10 bases lay outside the gene matches. This CDR3 region has 15 residues. The whole variable domain, filled in from reference TRBV2 and TRBJ2-2, reads EPEVTQTPSHQVTQMGQEVILRCVPISNHLYFYWYRQILGQKVEFLVSFYNNEISEKSEIFDDQFSVERPDGSNFTLKIRSTKLEDSAMYFCASGREGSHTGELFFGEGSRLTVL.

The chain combines TRBV6-1 with TRBJ2-3; 7 nucleotides align to TRBD1. The CDR3 runs to 14 residues. Germline V gene sequence: CDR1 MNHNS, CDR2 SASEGT. J was trimmed by 14 bases and V by 1 base; bases with no gene match: 12. Written as DNA, the CDR3 is TGTGCCAGCAGTGAAGTAACAGGGGCAGGAGAAGGGTATTTT. As protein: CASSEVTGAGEGYF.

CDR3 amino acids: CATIGQTNQPQHF. The CDR3 region has the DNA TGTGCCACCATAGGACAGACCAATCAGCCCCAGCATTTT. The rearrangement joins TRBV24-1 to TRBJ1-5, with D possibly being TRBD1 (6 bases). The V gene lost 8 bases and the J gene lost 3 bases, with 10 bases spanning the gap. There are 13 residues in the CDR3. The germline gives CDR1 KGHDR, CDR2 SFDVKD.

A few counts support this clone. Other DNA sequences from this sample encode an identical CDR3 as well. The gene calls are TRBV5-5 and TRBJ1-2, with a possible D match to TRBD1 (5 bases). Germline V lookup: CDR1 SGHKS, CDR2 YYEKEE (reference sequence). V shed 2 bases and J shed 4 bases, with 9 bases lying between them. The CDR3 is made up of 13 amino acids. The CDR3 reads CASSFQGGYGYTF. CDR3 DNA sequence: TGTGCCAGCAGCTTTCAGGGCGGCTATGGCTACACCTTC. Variable domain in full (rest from reference TRBV5-5 and TRBJ1-2): DAGVTQSPTHLIKTRGQQVTLRCSPISGHKSVSWYQQVLGQGPQFIFQYYEKEERGRGNFPDRFSARQFPNYSSELNVNALLLGDSALYLCASSFQGGYGYTFGSGTRLTVV.

J is TRBJ2-7 and V is TRBV12-2; no DNA check was done on the table's D call, TRBD2. TRBV12-2 constitutes a pseudogene. The CDR3 totals 17 residues. The CDR3 loop reads CASRFSGRGTSSYEQYF. For the CDR3, the DNA is TGTGCAAGTCGCTTCAGCGGTCGGGGGACGAGCTCCTACGAGCAGTACTTC.

The V gene is TRBV27, the J gene TRBJ1-6; 10 bases fit TRBD1. The CDR3 sequence is 14 residues long. Losses at the gene ends were 3 bases for V and 10 bases for J; bases not matched to a gene: 3. The germline V gene has CDR1 MNHEY and CDR2 SMNVEV (reference sequence). The CDR3 here is CASSFGTGVSPLHF. CDR3 DNA: TGTGCCAGCAGTTTCGGGACAGGGGTCTCACCCCTCCACTTT.

The chain employs TRBV7-3 and TRBJ1-1; the D is unclear. The CDR3 is 13 residues long. CDR1 is SGHTA and CDR2 is FQGTGA in the germline V gene. The V and J ends lost 5 bases and 2 bases respectively, with 9 bases between them. CDR3 bases: TGTGCCAGCAGCGTCCAGGTCAACACTGAAGCTTTCTTT. Amino acids: CASSVQVNTEAFF.

The rearrangement links TRBV6-5 to TRBJ1-1, with a possible D match to TRBD1 (6 bases). The CDR3 extends over 12 amino acids. V lost 6 bases to trimming and J lost 3 bases, with 8 bases between them. Germline V lookup: CDR1 MNHEY, CDR2 SVGAGI. The chain's CDR3 is CASRDSHTEAFF. CDR3 bases: TGTGCCAGCAGGGACAGTCACACTGAAGCTTTCTTT.

The chain couples TRBV7-9 to TRBJ2-1; maybe TRBD2 (7 bases). The CDR3 consists of 14 residues. Germline V gene sequence: CDR1 SEHNR, CDR2 FQNEAQ (reference sequence). V was pared by 2 bases and J by 5 bases, with 10 bases between. The CDR3, as DNA: TGTGCCAGCAGCTTAATGGGGGGGCACAATGAGCAGTTCTTC. This codes for CASSLMGGHNEQFF.

This clone was observed a handful of times. The V gene is TRBV7-2, the J gene TRBJ2-7; D unresolved. Trimming removed 0 bases from V and 1 base from J, with 7 bases in between. Germline-derived CDR1 and CDR2 are SGHTA and FQGNSA. The CDR3 length is 14 residues. As DNA, the CDR3 is TGTGCCAGCAGCTTAGCAGAAAGATCCTACGAGCAGTACTTC. Its translation: CASSLAERSYEQYF.

The rearrangement links TRBV2 to TRBJ1-5, with D possibly TRBD1 on 6 matching bases. V lost 6 bases, J lost 6 bases, and 15 bases lay in between. The germline CDR1 and CDR2 sequences are SNHLY and FYNNEI. This CDR3 comprises 14 residues. CDR3 in amino acids: CASRKTGFGQPQHF. CDR3 bases: TGTGCCAGCAGAAAAACAGGGTTCGGTCAGCCCCAGCATTTT.

This clone has a handful of counts. The V and J genes are TRBV5-1 and TRBJ2-1; D uncertain. Germline V gene data show CDR1 as SGHRS and CDR2 as YFSETQ. The CDR3 sequence is 15 residues long. V lost 5 bases to trimming and J lost 3 bases, with 15 bases between them. This CDR3 reads CASRTGLVGYNEQFF. CDR3 nucleotides: TGCGCCAGCAGAACCGGGTTGGTGGGCTACAATGAGCAGTTCTTC.

The chain uses TRBV10-3 and TRBJ1-2; D is uncertain. The CDR3 has 15 residues. V was shortened by 4 bases and J by 4 bases, with 16 bases between the two germline ends. CDR1 is ENHRY and CDR2 is SYGVKD in the germline V gene. Here the CDR3 DNA reads TGTGCCATCAGTGTCTCGCCCCGGGGTCTCTATGGCTACACCTTC. It yields the protein CAISVSPRGLYGYTF.

V gene TRBV5-1 combines with J gene TRBJ1-5; 7 nucleotides align to TRBD1. This CDR3 region has 15 residues. Per germline, CDR1 SGHRS and CDR2 YFSETQ. With V trimmed by 0 bases and J by 4 bases, 4 bases remained unmatched. The CDR3 coding sequence is TGCGCCAGCAGCTTGGCGGGACAGATAAATCAGCCCCAGCATTTT. Encoded protein: CASSLAGQINQPQHF.

The CDR3 protein is CAISETTREETQYF. CDR3 bases: TGTGCCATCAGTGAGACCACCAGGGAAGAGACCCAGTACTTC. The genes are TRBV10-3 and TRBJ2-5; weak D call: TRBD1 (5 bases). Germline V CDR1 and CDR2: ENHRY, SYGVKD. The ends were cut back, 2 bases at V and 3 bases at J, with 10 bases in the middle. The length of the CDR3 is 14 residues.

On this clone itself: The sample carries other DNA sequences with the same CDR3. This chain uses TRBV3-1 (or the pseudogene TRBV3-2) with TRBJ2-1, with 13 positions matching TRBD2. This CDR3 has 15 residues. Trimming cost V 4 bases and J 6 bases; bases outside gene matches: 3. Germline V gene lookup returns CDR1 LGHDT and CDR2 YNNKEL (reference sequence). The CDR3, as DNA: TGTGCCAGCAGCCCGAGGACTAGCGGGGGCAATGAGCAGTTCTTC. Its protein product is CASSPRTSGGNEQFF.

This clone was recorded once. The chain uses TRBV27 and TRBJ2-3; 9 bases are a match to TRBD2. Losses at the gene ends were 6 bases for V and 7 bases for J; bases not matched to a gene: 11. Germline assignment: CDR1 MNHEY and CDR2 SMNVEV (reference sequence). This CDR3 has 15 residues. CDR3 protein: CASRWGGGARYTQYF. In DNA form, the CDR3 reads TGTGCCAGCAGATGGGGCGGGGGGGCCCGGTATACGCAGTATTTT.

To note about this clone: An end of the junction differs from the germline gene, which may be a read error. The V and J genes are TRBV7-3 and TRBJ2-1; D possibly corresponds to TRBD2 (5 bases). The CDR3 is 15 amino acids. Germline V gene data show CDR1 as SGHTA and CDR2 as FQGTGA. The CDR3 DNA is TGTGCCAGCAGCTTTGACTACCACCCCTACAGTGAGCAGTTCTTC. Protein product: CASSFDYHPYSEQFF.

The rearrangement joins TRBV28 to TRBJ1-6; the D gene is possibly TRBD1 (6 bases). Germline lookup yields CDR1 MDHEN and CDR2 SYDVKM. This CDR3 region has 13 residues. Trimming stripped 8 bases from V and 14 bases from J, with 19 bases between. In DNA, the CDR3 is TGTGCCAGCTCCCCGTTAGGGGGGTACTCCCTCCACTTT. Translation gives CASSPLGGYSLHF.

The J gene is TRBJ1-2, the V gene TRBV19, with 9 nucleotides matching TRBD1. V trimming: 10 bases; J trimming: 6 bases; junction bases outside the gene matches: 18. CDR3 size: 16 residues. Germline values: CDR1 LNHDA, CDR2 SQIVND (reference sequence). This CDR3 is CATNGDRAFVSDGYTF. DNA for the CDR3: TGTGCCACCAACGGGGACAGGGCCTTCGTTAGCGATGGCTACACCTTC.

V is TRBV18 and J is TRBJ2-7; no firm D call. Germline V gene data show CDR1 as KGHSH and CDR2 as LQKENI. V shed 0 bases and J shed 5 bases, with 11 bases lying between them. The CDR3 extends over 14 amino acids. The CDR3 bases are TGTGCCAGCTCACCACCGGGGTTCTCGAACGAGCAGTACTTC. Amino acid sequence: CASSPPGFSNEQYF.

The chain combines TRBV19 with TRBJ1-5, with a weak D call TRBD1 (5 bases). The V and J ends lost 5 bases and 7 bases respectively, with 12 bases between them. The CDR3 has 13 residues. Germline CDR1 and CDR2: LNHDA and SQIVND (reference sequence). The CDR3 sequence: CASSGQGGQPQHF. The CDR3 bases are TGTGCCAGTAGTGGCCAGGGTGGGCAGCCCCAGCATTTT.

The chain couples TRBV28 to TRBJ1-4, with D perhaps matching TRBD1 (5 bases). Germline lookup yields CDR1 MDHEN and CDR2 SYDVKM. CDR3 length equals 13 residues. Trimming took off 7 bases at V and 5 bases at J, with 11 bases between the two ends. CDR3: CASTGPGNEKLFF. CDR3 nucleotide sequence: TGTGCCAGCACAGGGCCGGGGAATGAAAAACTGTTTTTT.

On this clone: Other DNA sequences in this sample translate to the same CDR3. The chain couples TRBV28 to TRBJ2-3, with D possibly matching TRBD2 (7 bases). The CDR3 runs 14 residues. In germline, CDR1 is MDHEN, CDR2 SYDVKM. V was trimmed by 2 bases and J by 2 bases, leaving 8 bases between them. DNA of the CDR3: TGTGCCAGCAGTTTAGGGGGGGCCACAGATACGCAGTATTTT. It encodes CASSLGGATDTQYF.

This rearrangement joins TRBV7-8 to TRBJ2-3, with 8 bases aligning to TRBD1. The CDR3 length is 16 residues. Trimming at V came to 5 bases and at J to 2 bases, leaving 9 bases not matched to a gene. Germline CDR1 and CDR2: SGHVS and FQNEAQ. CDR3 DNA sequence: TGTGCCAGCAGCCCGGACAGGGTGGGAATCACAGATACGCAGTATTTT. Its protein product is CASSPDRVGITDTQYF.

V usage is TRBV19 and J usage is TRBJ1-2; D not resolved. Germline V lookup: CDR1 LNHDA, CDR2 SQIVND (reference sequence). V shed 5 bases and J shed 8 bases, with 15 bases lying between them. CDR3 length equals 13 residues. The CDR3 here is CASSASGFGGYTF. The DNA of the CDR3 is TGTGCCAGTAGTGCCTCCGGGTTTGGCGGCTACACCTTC.

This chain links TRBV13 with TRBJ1-4; 8 bases line up with TRBD1. The germline V gene encodes CDR1 PRHDT and CDR2 FYEKMQ (reference sequence). The CDR3 length is 14 residues. V trimming: 3 bases; J trimming: 7 bases; junction bases outside the gene matches: 4. Here the CDR3 DNA reads TGTGCCAGCAGCTTTCGGACAGGGAGTGAAAAACTGTTTTTT. It yields the protein CASSFRTGSEKLFF.